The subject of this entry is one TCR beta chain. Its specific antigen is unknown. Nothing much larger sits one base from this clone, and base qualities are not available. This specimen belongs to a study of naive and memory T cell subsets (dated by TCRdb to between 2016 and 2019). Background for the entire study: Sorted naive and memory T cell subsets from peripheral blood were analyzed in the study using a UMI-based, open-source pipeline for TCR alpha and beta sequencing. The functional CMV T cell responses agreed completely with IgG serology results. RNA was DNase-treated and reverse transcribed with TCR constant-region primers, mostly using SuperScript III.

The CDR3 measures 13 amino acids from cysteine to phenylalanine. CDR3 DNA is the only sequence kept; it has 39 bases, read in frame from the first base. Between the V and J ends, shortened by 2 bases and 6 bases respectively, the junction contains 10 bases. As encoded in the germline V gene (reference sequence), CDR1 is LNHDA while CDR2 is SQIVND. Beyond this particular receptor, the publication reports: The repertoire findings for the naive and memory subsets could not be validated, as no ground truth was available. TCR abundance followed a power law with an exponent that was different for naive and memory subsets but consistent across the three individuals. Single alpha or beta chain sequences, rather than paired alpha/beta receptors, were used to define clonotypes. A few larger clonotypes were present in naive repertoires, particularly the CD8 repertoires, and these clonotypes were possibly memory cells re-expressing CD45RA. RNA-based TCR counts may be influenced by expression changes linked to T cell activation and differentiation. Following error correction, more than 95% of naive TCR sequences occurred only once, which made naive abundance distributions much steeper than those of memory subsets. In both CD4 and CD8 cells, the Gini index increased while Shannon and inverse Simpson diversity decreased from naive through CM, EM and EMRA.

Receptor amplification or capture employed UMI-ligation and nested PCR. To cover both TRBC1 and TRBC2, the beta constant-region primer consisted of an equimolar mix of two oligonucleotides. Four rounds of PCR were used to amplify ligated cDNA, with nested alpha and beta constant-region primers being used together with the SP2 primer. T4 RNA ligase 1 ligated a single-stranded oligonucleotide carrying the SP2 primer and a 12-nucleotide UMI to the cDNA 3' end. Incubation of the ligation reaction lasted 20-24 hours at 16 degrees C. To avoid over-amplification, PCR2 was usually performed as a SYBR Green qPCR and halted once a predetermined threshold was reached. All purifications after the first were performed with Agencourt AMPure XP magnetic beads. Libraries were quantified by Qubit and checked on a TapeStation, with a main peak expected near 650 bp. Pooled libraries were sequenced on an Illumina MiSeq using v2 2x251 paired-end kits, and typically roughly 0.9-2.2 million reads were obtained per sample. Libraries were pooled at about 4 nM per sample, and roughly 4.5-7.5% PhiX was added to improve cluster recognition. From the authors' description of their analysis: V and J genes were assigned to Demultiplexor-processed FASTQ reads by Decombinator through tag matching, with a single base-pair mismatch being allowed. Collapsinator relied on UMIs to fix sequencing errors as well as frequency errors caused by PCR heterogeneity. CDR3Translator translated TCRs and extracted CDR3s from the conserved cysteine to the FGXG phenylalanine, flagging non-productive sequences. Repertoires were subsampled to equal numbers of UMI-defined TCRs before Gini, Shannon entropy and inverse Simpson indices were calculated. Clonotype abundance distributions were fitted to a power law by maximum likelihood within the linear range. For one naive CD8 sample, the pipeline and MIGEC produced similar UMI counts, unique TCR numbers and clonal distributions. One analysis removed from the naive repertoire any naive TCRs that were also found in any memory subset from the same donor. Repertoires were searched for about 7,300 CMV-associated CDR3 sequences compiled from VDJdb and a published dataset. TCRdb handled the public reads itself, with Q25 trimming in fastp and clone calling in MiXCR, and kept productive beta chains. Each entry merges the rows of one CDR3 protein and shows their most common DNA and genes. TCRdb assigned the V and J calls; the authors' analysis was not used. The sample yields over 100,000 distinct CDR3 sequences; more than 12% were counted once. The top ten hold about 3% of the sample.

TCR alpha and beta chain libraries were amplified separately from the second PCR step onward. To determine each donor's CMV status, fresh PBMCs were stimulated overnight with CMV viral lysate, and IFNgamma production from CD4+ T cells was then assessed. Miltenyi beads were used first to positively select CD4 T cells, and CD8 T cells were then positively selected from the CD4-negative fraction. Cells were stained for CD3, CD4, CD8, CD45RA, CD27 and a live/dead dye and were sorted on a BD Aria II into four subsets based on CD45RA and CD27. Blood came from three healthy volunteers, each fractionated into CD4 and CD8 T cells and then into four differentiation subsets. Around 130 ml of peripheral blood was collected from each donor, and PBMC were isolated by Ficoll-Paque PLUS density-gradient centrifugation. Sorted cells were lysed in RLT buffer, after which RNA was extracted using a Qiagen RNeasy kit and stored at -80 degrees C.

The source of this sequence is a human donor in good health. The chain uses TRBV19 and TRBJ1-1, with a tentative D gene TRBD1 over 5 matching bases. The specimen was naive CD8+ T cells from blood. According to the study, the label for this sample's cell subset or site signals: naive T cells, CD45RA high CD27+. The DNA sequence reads TGTGCCAGTAGTATAACAGGCAACGCTGAAGCTTTCTTT. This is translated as CASSITGNAEAFF.